The 11 T cell receptor beta chains listed next were all sequenced from one sample in a study of shared clonotypes between healthy human individuals (dated by TCRdb to about 2020). Receptor amplification or capture employed the immunoSEQ multiplex PCR assay. The table was pulled from immuneACCESS by TCRdb, which kept in-frame rearrangements only. Such tables lose some clones; where checked, under half of the loss comes from unresolved V genes, and the rest has no known cause. Here the sample has millions of clones; over 85% occur a single time. The top ten constitute roughly 0.14% of the sample. Sequenced: naive CD4+ T cells sorted from blood. What the cell subset or site label conveys for this sample: CD45RA+ positively selected. Every receptor here comes from a man between 18 and 29 years old in good health.

The chain couples TRBV2 to TRBJ2-2, with 7 bases identical to TRBD1. CDR1 SNHLY and CDR2 FYNNEI come from the germline V gene. The CDR3 has 15 residues. Trimming removed 5 bases from V and 4 bases from J; junction bases left unmatched: 7. The DNA for the CDR3 is TGTGCCAGCAGTTTTCAGGGGGACCCCACCGGGGAGCTGTTTTTT. It specifies CASSFQGDPTGELFF. Supplemented by reference TRBV2 and TRBJ2-2, the full variable domain reads EPEVTQTPSHQVTQMGQEVILRCVPISNHLYFYWYRQILGQKVEFLVSFYNNEISEKSEIFDDQFSVERPDGSNFTLKIRSTKLEDSAMYFCASSFQGDPTGELFFGEGSRLTVL.

This chain connects TRBV27 to TRBJ2-5, with TRBD2 identical over 9 bases. J was trimmed by 5 bases and V by 4 bases; bases with no gene match: 20. Per germline, CDR1 MNHEY and CDR2 SMNVEV (reference sequence). The CDR3 is made up of 19 amino acids. The CDR3 nucleotides are TGTGCCAGCAGTTCTTTAGGATTAGCGGGGGCCGTACCTCGGGAGACCCAGTACTTC. Residues: CASSSLGLAGAVPRETQYF.

The chain joins TRBV4-2 to TRBJ2-3; 8 bases are a match to TRBD2. The germline V gene has CDR1 LGHNA and CDR2 YNFKEQ. J lost 5 bases, V lost 4 bases, and 8 bases had no gene match. There are 15 residues in the CDR3. CDR3 sequence reads: CASSRAGERGDTQYF. The CDR3 DNA is TGTGCCAGCAGCCGAGCGGGAGAGCGGGGAGATACGCAGTATTTT.

The V call is TRBV29-1, the J call TRBJ2-7; D uncertain. Trimming cost V 4 bases and J 3 bases, with 7 bases left between them. This CDR3 spans 11 amino acids. CDR1 is SQVTM and CDR2 is ANQGSEA in the germline V gene. CDR3 region: CSVGSLYEQYF. The CDR3, as DNA: TGCAGCGTTGGGTCTCTCTACGAGCAGTACTTC.

J is TRBJ2-7 and V is TRBV15; 9 nucleotides match TRBD2. The CDR3 is 13 residues long. The ends lost 3 bases at V and 3 bases at J; junction bases unmatched: 0. CDR1 is LNHNV, CDR2 YYDKDF, per germline (reference sequence). In DNA form, the CDR3 reads TGTGCCACCAGCAGGACTAGCGGCTACGAGCAGTACTTC. Translated, it gives CATSRTSGYEQYF.

The CDR3 DNA reads as TGTGCCAGCAGCTTCTCGTCGGACAATCAGCCCCAGCATTTT. Translated, it gives CASSFSSDNQPQHF. V usage is TRBV7-2 and J usage is TRBJ1-5; no clear D gene. Trimming cost V 3 bases and J 3 bases, with 9 bases left between them. Germline values: CDR1 SGHTA, CDR2 FQGNSA. The CDR3 sequence is 14 residues long.

CDR3 in DNA: TGTGCCAGCAGTGGACCTACAGGGTTGGATGGCTACACCTTC. Translating it yields CASSGPTGLDGYTF. The V gene is TRBV2, the J gene TRBJ1-2; TRBD1 might be the D (6 bases). This CDR3 region has 14 residues. Germline CDR1 SNHLY, CDR2 FYNNEI. V was clipped by 4 bases and J by 6 bases, with 15 bases between them.

The chain carries TRBV14 and TRBJ2-3; D call uncertain. In germline, CDR1 is SGHDN, CDR2 FVKESK. Trimming took 4 bases from V and 8 from J, leaving 13 bases between them. There are 13 residues in the CDR3. The CDR3 DNA reads as TGTGCCAGCAGCCCACGGGTCCATGGTACGCAGTATTTT. Translating gives CASSPRVHGTQYF. The variable domain in full, completed from reference TRBV14 and TRBJ2-3, reads EAGVTQFPSHSVIEKGQTVTLRCDPISGHDNLYWYRRVMGKEIKFLLHFVKESKQDESGMPNNRFLAERTGGTYSTLKVQPAELEDSGVYFCASSPRVHGTQYFGPGTRLTVL.

The chain carries TRBV4-3 and TRBJ2-1; no definite D call. The ends were cut back, 1 base at V and 5 bases at J, with 15 bases in the middle. This CDR3 is 16 amino acids long. The germline V gene has CDR1 LGHNA and CDR2 YSLEER. Here the CDR3 DNA reads TGCGCCAGCAGCCAAGCGGCCACTACATCTAACAATGAGCAGTTCTTC. It translates to CASSQAATTSNNEQFF.

This clone was observed a single time. V and J are TRBV5-6 and TRBJ2-5; D uncertain. CDR3 size: 14 residues. V lost 0 bases to trimming and J lost 1 base, with 7 bases between them. Germline V gene lookup returns CDR1 SGHDT and CDR2 YYEEEE. The CDR3 DNA reads as TGTGCCAGCAGCTTGGCAAGATTCCAAGAGACCCAGTACTTC. Amino acids: CASSLARFQETQYF.

The V gene is TRBV6-6, the J gene TRBJ1-2, with D uncertain. Germline loops: CDR1 MNHNY, CDR2 SVGAGI (reference sequence). With 6 bases removed from V and 6 bases from J, the gap between germline ends came to 5 bases. CDR3 length: 10 residues. CDR3 sequence: CASSSNGYTF. CDR3 nucleotide sequence: TGTGCCAGCAGCAGTAATGGCTACACCTTC.